Listed below are T cell receptor beta chains from one sample, sequenced in a study of patients and donors after allogeneic stem cell transplantation. TCRdb passed the RT-PCR reads through MiXCR, listing each CDR3 protein once. The sample consists of roughly 1,700 distinct CDR3 sequences, roughly 18% of them appearing once. Sequences were obtained from blood, either unsorted or a sorted T cell fraction (not recorded which). The origin of the receptors is a human donor who was either an allogeneic HSCT recipient or a stem cell or donor lymphocyte infusion donor (not recorded which). It is not recorded whose cells these are; they may come from a transplant donor. CDR3s include the opening cysteine and the closing phenylalanine or tryptophan.

V	J	CDR3
TRBV7-9	TRBJ2-3	CASISGTDTQYF
TRBV25-1	TRBJ2-1	CASSVSGFYNEQFF
TRBV7-6	TRBJ2-3	CASSPEEGAGLDTQYF
TRBV7-2	TRBJ2-5	CASSLLQGAGTQYF
TRBV29-1	TRBJ1-1	CSVGDDGVGAFF
TRBV15	TRBJ2-3	CATSKGTSGSGNTQYF
TRBV15	TRBJ2-3	CATSLKGSTDTQYF
TRBV9	TRBJ2-7	CASSVATSFVYEQYF
TRBV14	TRBJ1-6	CASSQRPSRSYNSPLHF
TRBV10-3	TRBJ1-5	CAISPGGNQPQHF
TRBV20-1	TRBJ2-5	CSATYQQGGTQYF
TRBV13	TRBJ1-6	CASSWTSGGAGSPLHF
TRBV7-9	TRBJ2-5	CASSLVLYQETQYF
TRBV20-1	TRBJ1-2	CSASKGQGASYGYTF
TRBV28	TRBJ1-3	CASSFFRKSSGNTIYF
TRBV7-9	TRBJ2-7	CASSSTTGAYEQYF
TRBV12-3/TRBV12-4	TRBJ2-3	CASSHGTTTSTDTQYF
TRBV6-2/TRBV6-3	TRBJ2-2	CASSYSRRGTGDQFWELFF
TRBV20-1	TRBJ1-5	CSASRQSPGQPQHF
TRBV27	TRBJ2-7	CASSPALGPYEQYF
TRBV20-1	TRBJ2-2	CSAKSGSVNTGELFF
TRBV5-5	TRBJ2-1	CASSFSDNNEQFF
TRBV20-1	TRBJ1-2	CSARDGGDTLYYGYTF
TRBV2	TRBJ1-2	CASRPDRPNYGYTF
TRBV3-1	TRBJ2-1	CASSQGFNNEQFF
TRBV7-2	TRBJ2-5	CASSLKSWDGLQETQYF
TRBV3-1	TRBJ2-1	CASSQDYRDVTDEQFF
TRBV5-3	TRBJ2-5	CARSLEDRDRTQETQYF